A selection of T cell receptor beta chains follows, all from one sample in a study of CD8 T cells in ankylosing spondylitis. From the 5' RACE reads, TCRdb called clonotypes with MiXCR, one entry per CDR3 protein. The table records fewer than 250,000 distinct CDR3 sequences, roughly a tenth of them present only once. Material: blood, either unsorted or a sorted T cell fraction (not recorded which). The receptors come from a male donor with ankylosing spondylitis or in good health (not recorded which). Both conserved end residues are part of each CDR3. D genes are given only for firm matches. The size of a clone is reported for some rows only, either as once, few or many, or as a class for expanded clones.

j_call	v_call	d_call	clone_size	cdr3_length	cdr3_aa	cdr3_nt
TRBJ1-2	TRBV10-3	TRBD1	many	13	CAISADRVYGYTF	TGTGCCATCAGCGCCGACAGGGTCTATGGCTACACCTTC
TRBJ1-1	TRBV29-1	.	many	10	CSVVNTEAFF	TGCAGCGTGGTGAACACTGAAGCTTTCTTT
TRBJ2-1	TRBV7-2	.	.	13	CASSLGVIIEQFF	TGTGCCAGCAGCTTAGGGGTTATAATTGAGCAGTTCTTC
TRBJ2-3	TRBV15	.	many	12	CATSKLTDTQYF	TGTGCCACCAGCAAACTCACAGATACGCAGTATTTT
TRBJ2-1	TRBV5-1	.	many	11	CASGESGEQFF	TGCGCCAGCGGGGAATCGGGTGAGCAGTTCTTC
TRBJ2-7	TRBV5-6	TRBD2	few	17	CASSPRLAGVYSYEQYF	TGTGCCAGCAGCCCAAGACTAGCGGGGGTTTACTCCTACGAGCAGTACTTC
TRBJ2-1	TRBV7-9	.	many	12	CASALGGNEQFF	TGTGCCAGCGCCTTAGGGGGCAATGAGCAGTTCTTC
TRBJ2-2	TRBV25-1	.	many	14	CASSEYVSTGELFF	TGTGCCAGCAGTGAATACGTTTCCACCGGGGAGCTGTTTTTT
TRBJ1-1	TRBV27	.	many	14	CASGRHVMNTEAFF	TGTGCCAGCGGCCGACACGTCATGAACACTGAAGCTTTCTTT
TRBJ2-3	TRBV5-6	.	few	14	CASSLTGITDTQYF	TGTGCCAGCAGCTTGACAGGGATCACAGATACGCAGTATTTT
TRBJ2-2	TRBV7-2	.	few	15	CASSRVVSNTGELFF	TGTGCCAGCAGCCGGGTGGTGTCGAACACCGGGGAGCTGTTTTTT
TRBJ2-1	TRBV10-3	.	.	14	CAIRTESSYNEQFF	TGTGCCATCAGGACAGAGAGCTCCTACAATGAGCAGTTCTTC
TRBJ2-3	TRBV20-1	.	many	15	CSAPASTTSTDTQYF	TGCAGTGCTCCTGCCTCAACTACTAGCACAGATACGCAGTATTTT
TRBJ1-5	TRBV5-1	.	many	15	CASSLGGGGPQPQHF	TGCGCCAGCAGCTTGGGGGGAGGGGGGCCTCAGCCCCAGCATTTT
TRBJ2-7	TRBV10-3	TRBD1	few	13	CAISGQGAYEQYF	TGTGCCATCAGTGGTCAGGGGGCCTACGAGCAGTACTTC
TRBJ2-1	TRBV19	.	.	14	CASSDTRGYNEQFF	TGTGCCAGTAGTGATACCAGGGGCTACAATGAGCAGTTCTTC
TRBJ2-3	TRBV5-1	TRBD2	many	17	CASTIFTSGGATDTQYF	TGCGCCAGCACCATCTTTACTAGCGGGGGGGCAACAGATACGCAGTATTTT
TRBJ2-3	TRBV29-1	.	.	10	CAEGDDTQYF	TGCGCTGAAGGGGACGATACGCAGTATTTT
TRBJ2-2	TRBV7-9	.	few	16	CASSLEVAPGAGELFF	TGTGCCAGCAGCTTAGAAGTAGCGCCCGGGGCCGGGGAGCTGTTTTTT
TRBJ2-3	TRBV18	.	few	14	CASSPQGFTDTQYF	TGTGCCAGCTCACCACAAGGATTCACAGATACGCAGTATTTT
TRBJ1-6	TRBV18	.	.	15	CASSPDRLGNSPLHF	TGTGCCAGCTCACCAGACAGGCTCGGTAATTCACCCCTCCACTTT
TRBJ1-2	TRBV12-3/TRBV12-4	.	many	12	CASSYTPDTCTF	TGTGCCAGCAGTTACACCCCGGACACGTGCACCTTC
TRBJ1-3	TRBV4-2	.	once	14	CASSPGLSRSTIYF	TGTGCCAGCAGCCCGGGGCTCTCTAGAAGCACCATATATTTT
TRBJ1-1	TRBV4-1	.	many	20	CASSQDLGGGIQGRGTEAFF	TGCGCCAGCAGCCAAGATCTCGGCGGGGGGATACAGGGACGGGGTACTGAAGCTTTCTTT
TRBJ2-1	TRBV7-2	TRBD2	many	17	CASSLASGLAGWNEQFF	TGTGCCAGCAGCTTAGCTTCTGGACTAGCGGGGTGGAATGAGCAGTTCTTC